This is a list of T cell receptor beta chains from one sample in a study of cytomegalovirus exposure and HLA in healthy donors. TCRdb's table, derived via immunoSEQ multiplex PCR, lists solely in-frame clones and lacks some. This sample has about 150,000 clones; approximately 80% occur once, and the top ten carry around 6.6%. Sequenced sample: PBMCs. These TCRs come from a woman aged 50 to 60 in good health and CMV-seropositive. CDR3s include the opening cysteine and the closing phenylalanine or tryptophan. The D gene is left open where the match is weak. For some rows the clone size is stated as once, few or many, or as a class when expanded; others skip it.

CDR3 protein: CASGGGELYGYTF
CDR3 DNA: TGTGCTAGTGGGGGAGGGGAACTCTATGGCTACACCTTC
J gene: TRBJ1-2
V gene: TRBV12-5
D gene: -
clone size: once

CDR3 protein: CASSAQGGSNGYTF
CDR3 DNA: TGTGCCAGCAGCGCACAGGGTGGATCGAATGGCTACACCTTC
J gene: TRBJ1-2
V gene: TRBV6-5
D gene: -
clone size: -

CDR3 protein: CASAQEEAASNYGYTF
CDR3 DNA: TGCGCCAGCGCCCAAGAGGAGGCAGCTTCTAACTATGGCTACACCTTC
J gene: TRBJ1-2
V gene: TRBV4-1
D gene: -
clone size: once

CDR3 protein: CASSQTTSLSYEQYF
CDR3 DNA: TGCGCCAGCAGCCAAACTACATCCCTTTCCTACGAGCAGTACTTC
J gene: TRBJ2-7
V gene: TRBV4-1
D gene: -
clone size: once

CDR3 protein: CASSLVEDLAGGHSGELFF
CDR3 DNA: TGTGCCAGCAGCTTAGTGGAGGATCTAGCGGGGGGGCATTCCGGGGAGCTGTTTTTT
J gene: TRBJ2-2
V gene: TRBV11-2
D gene: TRBD2
clone size: -

CDR3 protein: CSSSPIYEQYF
CDR3 DNA: TGTTCCAGCAGCCCTATCTACGAGCAGTACTTC
J gene: TRBJ2-7
V gene: TRBV7-9
D gene: -
clone size: -

CDR3 protein: CASSLGGFTDTQYF
CDR3 DNA: TGTGCCAGCAGCTTAGGAGGGTTCACAGATACGCAGTATTTT
J gene: TRBJ2-3
V gene: TRBV7-3
D gene: -
clone size: -

CDR3 protein: CASSPQQASYEQYF
CDR3 DNA: TGTGCCAGCAGCCCCCAACAGGCGTCCTACGAGCAGTACTTC
J gene: TRBJ2-7
V gene: TRBV7-2
D gene: -
clone size: -

CDR3 protein: CASSIDRDTEAFF
CDR3 DNA: TGTGCCAGTAGTATAGATCGCGACACTGAAGCTTTCTTT
J gene: TRBJ1-1
V gene: TRBV19
D gene: -
clone size: -

CDR3 protein: CASSRDRGRYEKLFF
CDR3 DNA: TGTGCCAGCAGCCGGGACAGGGGGCGCTATGAAAAACTGTTTTTT
J gene: TRBJ1-4
V gene: TRBV6-6
D gene: TRBD1
clone size: -

CDR3 protein: CASSRVGSNTGELFF
CDR3 DNA: TGTGCCAGCAGCAGGGTAGGGTCGAACACCGGGGAGCTGTTTTTT
J gene: TRBJ2-2
V gene: TRBV2
D gene: -
clone size: -

CDR3 protein: CASSINPRTEAFF
CDR3 DNA: TGTGCCAGTAGTATAAACCCCAGGACTGAAGCTTTCTTT
J gene: TRBJ1-1
V gene: TRBV19
D gene: -
clone size: -

CDR3 protein: CASSSPRGYASEAFF
CDR3 DNA: TGTGCCAGCAGTTCCCCCAGGGGTTATGCCTCTGAAGCTTTCTTT
J gene: TRBJ1-1
V gene: TRBV27
D gene: -
clone size: -

CDR3 protein: CASSQEEERQGNFDQPQHF
CDR3 DNA: TGCGCCAGCAGCCAAGAAGAAGAAAGACAGGGGAACTTCGATCAGCCCCAGCATTTT
J gene: TRBJ1-5
V gene: TRBV4-1
D gene: TRBD1
clone size: few

CDR3 protein: CSSSLGPDTQYF
CDR3 DNA: TGTTCCAGCAGCTTAGGGCCAGATACGCAGTATTTT
J gene: TRBJ2-3
V gene: TRBV7-9
D gene: -
clone size: -

CDR3 protein: CASSYNRGHNQPQHF
CDR3 DNA: TGTGCCAGCAGTTACAACAGGGGTCACAATCAGCCCCAGCATTTT
J gene: TRBJ1-5
V gene: TRBV6-6
D gene: TRBD1
clone size: -

CDR3 protein: CASSLRVLSTDTQYF
CDR3 DNA: TGTGCCAGCTCGCTTCGCGTACTTAGCACAGATACGCAGTATTTT
J gene: TRBJ2-3
V gene: TRBV18
D gene: -
clone size: -

CDR3 protein: CASSEGGGGQPQHF
CDR3 DNA: TGTGCCAGCAGTGAGGGGGGAGGTGGGCAGCCCCAGCATTTT
J gene: TRBJ1-5
V gene: TRBV6-1
D gene: -
clone size: few

CDR3 protein: CASRNAAVHNEQFF
CDR3 DNA: TGTGCCAGCAGGAACGCCGCGGTCCACAATGAGCAGTTCTTC
J gene: TRBJ2-1
V gene: TRBV6-5
D gene: -
clone size: -

CDR3 protein: CATSKTTGRNQPQHF
CDR3 DNA: TGTGCCACCAGCAAAACGACAGGGCGCAATCAGCCCCAGCATTTT
J gene: TRBJ1-5
V gene: TRBV15
D gene: TRBD1
clone size: -

CDR3 protein: CASSLALSGNTIYF
CDR3 DNA: TGTGCCAGCAGCTTAGCATTGTCTGGAAACACCATATATTTT
J gene: TRBJ1-3
V gene: TRBV13
D gene: -
clone size: -

CDR3 protein: CASSLPGQGHSYEQYF
CDR3 DNA: TGTGCCAGCAGCTTACCGGGACAGGGACACTCCTACGAGCAGTACTTC
J gene: TRBJ2-7
V gene: TRBV11-2
D gene: TRBD1
clone size: -

CDR3 protein: CASSATLGGTGELFF
CDR3 DNA: TGTGCCAGCAGCGCTACCTTGGGGGGCACCGGGGAGCTGTTTTTT
J gene: TRBJ2-2
V gene: TRBV9
D gene: -
clone size: -

CDR3 protein: CASSVQRGEGVLFF
CDR3 DNA: TGTGCCAGCAGTGTACAGCGGGGGGAAGGAGTTCTGTTCTTC
J gene: TRBJ2-1
V gene: TRBV6-1
D gene: TRBD2
clone size: -